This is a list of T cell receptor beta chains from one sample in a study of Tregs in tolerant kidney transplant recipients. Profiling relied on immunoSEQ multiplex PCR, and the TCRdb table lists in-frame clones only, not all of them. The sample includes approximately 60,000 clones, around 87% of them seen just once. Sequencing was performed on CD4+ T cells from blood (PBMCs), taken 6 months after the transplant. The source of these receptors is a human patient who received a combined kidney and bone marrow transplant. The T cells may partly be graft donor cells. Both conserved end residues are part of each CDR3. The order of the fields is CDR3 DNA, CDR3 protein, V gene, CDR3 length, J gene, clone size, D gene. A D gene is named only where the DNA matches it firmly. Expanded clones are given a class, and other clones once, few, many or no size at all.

TGTGCCACCAGCAGACTACAGGGCATTAGCAATCAGCCCCAGCATTTT | CATSRLQGISNQPQHF | TRBV15 | 16 | TRBJ1-5 | NA | NA
TGTGCCAGCAGCTTAGTTATCTCCGGGGAGCTGTTTTTT | CASSLVISGELFF | TRBV7-9 | 13 | TRBJ2-2 | NA | NA
TGCGCCAGCAGCCAATTAACGGGACAGGACAACTATGGCTACACCTTC | CASSQLTGQDNYGYTF | TRBV4-3 | 16 | TRBJ1-2 | NA | TRBD1
TGTGCCAGTAGTGCGCGGACAGGTTGGAGTGAAAAACTGTTTTTT | CASSARTGWSEKLFF | TRBV19 | 15 | TRBJ1-4 | NA | TRBD1
TGTGCCAGCAGCGTAGATCTAGGCGGCTTCCAAGAGACCCAGTACTTC | CASSVDLGGFQETQYF | TRBV9 | 16 | TRBJ2-5 | NA | NA
TGTGCCTGGAGATCTAGGGGGTACACCATATATTTT | CAWRSRGYTIYF | TRBV30 | 12 | TRBJ1-3 | NA | NA
TGTGCCAGTAGTATGCTACTGACAGGGGGAGTCGAGACCCAGTACTTC | CASSMLLTGGVETQYF | TRBV19 | 16 | TRBJ2-5 | NA | TRBD1
TGTGCCACCAGCAGAGCACAGGGTCGGGAGACCCAGTACTTC | CATSRAQGRETQYF | TRBV15 | 14 | TRBJ2-5 | NA | NA
TGTGCCAGCTTTTCACCACTCAGGGGAGTTAACGAGCAGTACTTC | CASFSPLRGVNEQYF | TRBV27 | 15 | TRBJ2-7 | NA | NA
TGCAGCGTTCCTGGACAGGGGACAGATACGCAGTATTTT | CSVPGQGTDTQYF | TRBV29-1 | 13 | TRBJ2-3 | NA | TRBD1
TGCGCCAGCAGCCATTGGGGGACTAGCAGATACAATGAGCAGTTCTTC | CASSHWGTSRYNEQFF | TRBV4-1 | 16 | TRBJ2-1 | NA | TRBD2
TGTGCCACCAGCAGAGAGCAGGTGATGTTACACGAGCAGTACTTC | CATSREQVMLHEQYF | TRBV15 | 15 | TRBJ2-7 | NA | NA
TGCGCCAGCAGCTTGATATCGAACGGTCCCTACACCTTC | CASSLISNGPYTF | TRBV5-1 | 13 | TRBJ1-2 | NA | NA
TGCGCCAGCAGCTTGTTTCCCGGCTCCTACAATGAGCAGTTCTTC | CASSLFPGSYNEQFF | TRBV5-1 | 15 | TRBJ2-1 | NA | NA
TGTGCCAGCAGCTTAAGGGACAGGGGTGGAAACACCATATATTTT | CASSLRDRGGNTIYF | TRBV7-3 | 15 | TRBJ1-3 | NA | TRBD1
TGTGCCAGCAGCTTAGAACTAGCGGGAGGCCCCTCCTACAATGAGCAGTTCTTC | CASSLELAGGPSYNEQFF | TRBV7-9 | 18 | TRBJ2-1 | NA | TRBD2
TGTGCCAGTAGTATAGATGGTGGGACAGGGGGCGCCGCGTACTATGGCTACACCTTC | CASSIDGGTGGAAYYGYTF | TRBV19 | 19 | TRBJ1-2 | NA | TRBD1
TGTGCCAGCAGCACGACTAGCGGGAGTGGGCTGGAGCAGTTCTTC | CASSTTSGSGLEQFF | TRBV7-2 | 15 | TRBJ2-1 | NA | TRBD2
TGCGCCAGCAGCCCGGAAGACAGGGCTGGAAACACCATATATTTT | CASSPEDRAGNTIYF | TRBV5-1 | 15 | TRBJ1-3 | NA | TRBD1
TGTGCCAGCAGCACGGACAGGGAGGATGGCTACACCTTC | CASSTDREDGYTF | TRBV5-6 | 13 | TRBJ1-2 | NA | TRBD1
TGTGCCAGCAGCTTAGGTATCGGAGGTACTGAAGCTTTCTTT | CASSLGIGGTEAFF | TRBV11-2 | 14 | TRBJ1-1 | once | NA
TGTGCCACCAGCCAGGGTGGGACTAATGAAAAACTGTTTTTT | CATSQGGTNEKLFF | TRBV15 | 14 | TRBJ1-4 | NA | NA